The source of this T cell receptor (beta chain) is a study of CD8 T cell repertoires and HIV-1 epitope variants. Turning to the study itself: Controls were a CMV, EBV and flu peptide pool, Ebola AY9 negative control, and no-peptide well. Autologous T cell-negative cells served as antigen-presenting cells in equal numbers. Tested: three Gag epitope families, Nef HW9 and YT9.

Germline CDR1 and CDR2: SGHTA and FQGNSA. The CDR3 runs 15 residues. Trimming took 2 bases from V and 7 from J, leaving 15 bases between them. Here immunoSEQ multiplex PCR was the method, and the copy in TCRdb shows in-frame clones only, minus some. The repertoire holds more than 85,000 clones, with roughly four fifths as singletons. The gene calls are TRBV7-2 and TRBJ2-1; perhaps TRBD2 as D (5 bases). Sequenced sample: uncultured baseline CD8+ T cells from peripheral blood mononuclear cells (PBMCs). The sequence came from a male donor with HIV. CDR3 in amino acids: CASSLTRGFRNEQFF. CDR3 DNA sequence: TGTGCCAGCAGCTTAACTCGGGGATTTCGGAATGAGCAGTTCTTC.